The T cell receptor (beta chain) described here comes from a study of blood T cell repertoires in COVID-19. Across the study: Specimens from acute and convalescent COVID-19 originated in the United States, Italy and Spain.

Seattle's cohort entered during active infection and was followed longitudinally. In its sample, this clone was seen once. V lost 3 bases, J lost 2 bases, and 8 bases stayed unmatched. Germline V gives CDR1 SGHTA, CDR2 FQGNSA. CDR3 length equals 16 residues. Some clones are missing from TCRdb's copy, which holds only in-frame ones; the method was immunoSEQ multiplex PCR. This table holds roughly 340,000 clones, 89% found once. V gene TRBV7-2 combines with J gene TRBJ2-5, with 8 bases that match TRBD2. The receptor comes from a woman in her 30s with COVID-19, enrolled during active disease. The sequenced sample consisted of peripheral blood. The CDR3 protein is CASSFLSRGEQETQYF. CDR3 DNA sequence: TGTGCCAGCAGCTTTCTCTCGCGGGGGGAACAAGAGACCCAGTACTTC.